These 8 T cell receptor beta chains came from one sample sequenced in a study of cytomegalovirus exposure and HLA in healthy donors. The PCR used 60 Vbeta and 13 Jbeta primers. Clones were read by immunoSEQ multiplex PCR, and TCRdb kept only the in-frame ones, dropping some. The table lists some 140,000 clones, 79% of them singletons. The source material was PBMCs. The receptors derive from a young man in good health and CMV-seropositive.

The chain employs TRBV27 and TRBJ1-2; D perhaps matches TRBD1 (6 bases). This CDR3 has 15 amino acids. Germline assignment: CDR1 MNHEY and CDR2 SMNVEV (reference sequence). The ends were cut back, 10 bases at V and 3 bases at J, with 21 bases in the middle. CDR3 DNA: TGTGCCACCACCAAATTAGACAGGCCATACTATGGCTACACCTTC. This translates into CATTKLDRPYYGYTF.

V and J are TRBV30 and TRBJ1-1; the match to TRBD1 covers 8 bases. The length of the CDR3 is 15 residues. Looked up from germline, CDR1 is GTSNPN and CDR2 is SVGIG (reference sequence). V trimming: 0 bases; J trimming: 12 bases; junction bases outside the gene matches: 15. Here the CDR3 reads CAWSVAGGDTLLSFF. The CDR3 DNA reads as TGTGCCTGGAGTGTAGCAGGGGGCGACACACTGTTGTCTTTCTTT.

This clone occurred once. This chain connects TRBV7-2 to TRBJ2-7; the match to TRBD2 covers 13 bases. Germline loops: CDR1 SGHTA, CDR2 FQGNSA. V shed 3 bases and J 3 bases; nucleotides not matched to a gene: 11. CDR3 size: 18 residues. The DNA of the CDR3 is TGTGCCAGCAGCTTCACTAGCGGGGGGGCCGATATCGGCTACGAGCAGTACTTC. Translated: CASSFTSGGADIGYEQYF.

This chain joins TRBV7-2 and TRBJ2-2; TRBD2 matches 8 bases. Germline V gene data show CDR1 as SGHTA and CDR2 as FQGNSA. The CDR3 consists of 16 residues. With V trimmed by 5 bases and J by 4 bases, 9 bases remained unmatched. In nucleotides, the CDR3 is TGTGCCAGCAGCCGCGGAAGCGGGGGAAGCACCGGGGAGCTGTTTTTT. Its protein is CASSRGSGGSTGELFF.

The V and J genes are TRBV2 and TRBJ1-5, with D uncertain. Germline values: CDR1 SNHLY, CDR2 FYNNEI. The germline V and J ends were trimmed by 4 bases and 2 bases, with 12 bases remaining between them. The CDR3 loop spans 15 amino acids. The CDR3 DNA reads TGTGCCAGCAGTGGGGTTGGAGTTGGCAATCAGCCCCAGCATTTT. This encodes CASSGVGVGNQPQHF.

The gene calls are TRBV4-3 and TRBJ2-2; TRBD2 matches 7 bases. The V and J ends lost 1 base and 1 base, in that order; junction bases with no gene match: 3. The length of the CDR3 is 16 residues. From germline, CDR1 is LGHNA and CDR2 YSLEER. CDR3 in amino acids: CASSQVWGGNTGELFF. The DNA of the CDR3 is TGCGCCAGCAGCCAAGTTTGGGGGGGGAACACCGGGGAGCTGTTTTTT.

This clone occurred once. The chain links TRBV5-6 to TRBJ2-2; D perhaps matches TRBD1 (6 bases). Germline-derived CDR1 and CDR2 are SGHDT and YYEEEE. Trimming left V 4 bases short and J 5 bases short, with 18 bases between. This CDR3 has 16 residues. CDR3 protein: CASSIRDKIGTGELFF. CDR3 DNA: TGTGCCAGCAGCATTCGGGACAAAATCGGGACCGGGGAGCTGTTTTTT.

J is TRBJ1-5 and V is TRBV12-5; D gene ambiguous. The CDR3 loop spans 14 amino acids. CDR1 LGHNT and CDR2 FRNRAP come from the germline V gene. With 0 bases removed from V and 9 bases from J, the gap between germline ends came to 12 bases. In DNA form, the CDR3 reads TGTGCTAGTGGTTTGGTCCAGTCTCCTGGGCCCCAGCATTTT. Amino acids: CASGLVQSPGPQHF.